This T cell receptor (beta chain) was sequenced for a study of blood T cells in healthy people across ages. Alongside a J-beta primer mix, a sample-barcoded 5' primer served in a second PCR lasting roughly 7 to 11 cycles. TCRdb reprocessed the 5' RACE reads via MiXCR and lists one record per CDR3 protein. Of some 930,000 distinct CDR3 sequences listed, 29% are singletons. They isolated at least 7 million PBMCs from each sample. CDR1 and CDR2 from the germline V gene are LNHDA and SQIVND (reference sequence). The J segment lost 1 base and the V segment lost 5 bases, leaving 12 bases of the junction unmatched. CDR3 length: 17 amino acids. These data were also reused for a study on T cells of mothers and their children.

This sequence was found in a woman aged 40-49 years in good health. V and J are TRBV19 and TRBJ2-3, with 7 bases lining up with TRBD1. Sequenced: blood. CDR3 coding DNA: TGTGCCAGTAGTTGGCACCGGGACAGAGAAGGCACAGATACGCAGTATTTT. Translation: CASSWHRDREGTDTQYF.